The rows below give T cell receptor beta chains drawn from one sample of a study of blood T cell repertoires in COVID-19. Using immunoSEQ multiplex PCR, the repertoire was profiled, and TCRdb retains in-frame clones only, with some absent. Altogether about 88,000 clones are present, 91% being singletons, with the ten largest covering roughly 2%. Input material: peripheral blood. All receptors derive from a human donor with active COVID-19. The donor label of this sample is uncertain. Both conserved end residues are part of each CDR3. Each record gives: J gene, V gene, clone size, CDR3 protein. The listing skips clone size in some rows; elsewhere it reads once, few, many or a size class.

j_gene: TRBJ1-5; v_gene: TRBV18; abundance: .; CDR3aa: CASSPRQPQHF
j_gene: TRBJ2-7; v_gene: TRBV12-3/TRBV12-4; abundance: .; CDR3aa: CASSSEGGEQYF
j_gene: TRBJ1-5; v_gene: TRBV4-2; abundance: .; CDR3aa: CASSHQGQNQPQHF
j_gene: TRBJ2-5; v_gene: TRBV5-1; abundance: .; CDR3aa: CASSWEGPGLNQETQYF
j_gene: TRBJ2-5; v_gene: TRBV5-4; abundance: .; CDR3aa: CASSLETTGETQYF
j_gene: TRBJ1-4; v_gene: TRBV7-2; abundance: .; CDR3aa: CASSLPRDRGEKLFF
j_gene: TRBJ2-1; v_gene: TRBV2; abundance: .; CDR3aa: CAIERGGFGGEQFF
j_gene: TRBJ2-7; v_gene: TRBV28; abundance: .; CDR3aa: CASRHKGLAYEQYF
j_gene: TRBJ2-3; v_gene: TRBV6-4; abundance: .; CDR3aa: CASSVQAGSTDTQYF
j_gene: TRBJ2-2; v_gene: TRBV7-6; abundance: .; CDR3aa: CASSYTPGQGVNTGELFF
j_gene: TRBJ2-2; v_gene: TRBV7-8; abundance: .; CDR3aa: CASSLQLAGSGELFF
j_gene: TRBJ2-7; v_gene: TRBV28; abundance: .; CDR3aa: CASSWDRANYEQYF
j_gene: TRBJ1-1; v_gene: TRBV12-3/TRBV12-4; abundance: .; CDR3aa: CASSTGDRVAFF
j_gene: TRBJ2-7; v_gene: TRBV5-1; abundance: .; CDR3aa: CASSFRPGAYEQYF
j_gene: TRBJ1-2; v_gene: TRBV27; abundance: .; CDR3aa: CASSLFSSYGYTF
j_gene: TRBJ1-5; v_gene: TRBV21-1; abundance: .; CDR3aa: CASSKGSAYRGYSNQPQHF
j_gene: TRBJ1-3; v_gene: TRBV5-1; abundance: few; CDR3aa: CASSWERAAGNTIYF
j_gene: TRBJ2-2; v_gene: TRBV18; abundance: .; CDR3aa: CASSPGLGAGELFF
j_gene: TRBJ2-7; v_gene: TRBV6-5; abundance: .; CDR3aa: CASRGLQTWEQYF
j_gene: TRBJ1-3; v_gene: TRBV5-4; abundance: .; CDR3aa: CASSRDRGGNTIYF
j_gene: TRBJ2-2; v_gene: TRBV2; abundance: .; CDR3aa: CASSDPAGGPNTGELFF
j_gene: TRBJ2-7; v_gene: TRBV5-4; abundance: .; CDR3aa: CASSSVGRRTYEQYF
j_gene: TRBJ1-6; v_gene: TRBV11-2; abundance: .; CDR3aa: CASSASLPGNSPLHF
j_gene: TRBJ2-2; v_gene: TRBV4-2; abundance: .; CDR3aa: CASTLGPTGELFF
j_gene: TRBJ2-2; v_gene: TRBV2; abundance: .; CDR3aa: CASSETGTSGELFF
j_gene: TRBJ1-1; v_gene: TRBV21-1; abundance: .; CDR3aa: CASSPSGIWSTEAFF
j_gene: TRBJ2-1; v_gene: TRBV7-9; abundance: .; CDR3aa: CASSVGGNEQFF
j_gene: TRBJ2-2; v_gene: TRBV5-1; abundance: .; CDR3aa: CASSPSPSGGGELFF
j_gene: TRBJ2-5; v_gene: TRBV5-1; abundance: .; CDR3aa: CASKSAGGLQETQYF
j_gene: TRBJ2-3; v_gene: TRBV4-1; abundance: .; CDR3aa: CASSQVGQELDTQYF
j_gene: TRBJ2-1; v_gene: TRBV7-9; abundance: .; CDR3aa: CASSSQAGSAGVEQFF
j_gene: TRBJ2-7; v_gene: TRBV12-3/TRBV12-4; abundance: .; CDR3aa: CASSFMGAYEQYF
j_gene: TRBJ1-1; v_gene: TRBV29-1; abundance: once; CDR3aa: CSVKGWMNTEAFF
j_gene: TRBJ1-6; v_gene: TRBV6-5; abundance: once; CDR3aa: CASRSDRGSPLHF
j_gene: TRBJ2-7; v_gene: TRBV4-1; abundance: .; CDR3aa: CASSQGPGQGNYEQYF
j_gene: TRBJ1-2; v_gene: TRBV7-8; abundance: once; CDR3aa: CASSLRREFVEGYTF
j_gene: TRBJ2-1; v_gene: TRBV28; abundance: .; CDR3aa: CASSRTRWGGANEQFF
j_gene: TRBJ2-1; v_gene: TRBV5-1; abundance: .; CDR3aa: CASSAGLASNEQFF
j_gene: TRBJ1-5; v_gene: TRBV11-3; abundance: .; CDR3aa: CASSRNPGQGPPSNQPQHF
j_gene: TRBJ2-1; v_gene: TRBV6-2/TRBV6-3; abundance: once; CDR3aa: CASSYSGGQFF
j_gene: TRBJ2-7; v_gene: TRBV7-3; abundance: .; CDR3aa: CASSLTSGSSYEQYF
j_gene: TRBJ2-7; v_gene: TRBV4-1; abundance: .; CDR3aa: CASSQLPQDYEQYF
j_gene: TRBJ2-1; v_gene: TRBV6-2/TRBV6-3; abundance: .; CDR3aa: CASSYSGPIYNEQFF
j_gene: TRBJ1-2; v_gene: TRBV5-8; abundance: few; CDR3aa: CASSLALGGPYYGYTF
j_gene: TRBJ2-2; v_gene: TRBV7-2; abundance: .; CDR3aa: CASSSSGDWYTGELFF
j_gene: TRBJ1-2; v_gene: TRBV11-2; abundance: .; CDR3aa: CASSRGGDYGYTF
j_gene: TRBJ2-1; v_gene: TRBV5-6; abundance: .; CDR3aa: CASSRGGNEQFF
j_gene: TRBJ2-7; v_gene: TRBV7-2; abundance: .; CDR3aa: CASSLVAGGGFYEQYF
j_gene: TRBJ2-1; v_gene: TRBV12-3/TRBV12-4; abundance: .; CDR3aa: CASRDSSYNEQFF
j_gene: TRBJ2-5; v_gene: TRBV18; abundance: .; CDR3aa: CASSPTEETQYF
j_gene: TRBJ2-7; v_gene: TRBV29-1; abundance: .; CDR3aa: CSVGASEYEQYF
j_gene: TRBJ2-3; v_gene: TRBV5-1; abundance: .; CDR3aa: CASGELAMRADTQYF
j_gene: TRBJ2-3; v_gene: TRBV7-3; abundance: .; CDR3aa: CASSLVGGPSDTQYF
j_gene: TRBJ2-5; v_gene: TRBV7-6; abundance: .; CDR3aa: CASSLGGQETQYF
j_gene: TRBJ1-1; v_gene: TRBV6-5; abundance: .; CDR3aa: CASSYSRDRWEAFF
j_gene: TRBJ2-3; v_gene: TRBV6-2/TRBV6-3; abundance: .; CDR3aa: CASSYVLAGSTDTQYF
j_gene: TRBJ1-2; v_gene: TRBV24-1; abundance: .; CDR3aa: CATSDRRGSNYGYTF
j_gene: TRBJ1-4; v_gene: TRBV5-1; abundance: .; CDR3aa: CASSLAQRGGDEKLFF
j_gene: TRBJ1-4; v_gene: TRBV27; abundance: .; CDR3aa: CASCPAGTGGNEKLFF
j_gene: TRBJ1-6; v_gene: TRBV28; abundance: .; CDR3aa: CASSGGRGGNSPLHF